This TCR beta chain was obtained from a study of T cell responses to AZD1222 COVID-19 vaccine. This CDR3 is 15 amino acids long. V lost 5 bases and J lost 1; bases outside the gene matches: 5. CDR1 is LNHDA and CDR2 is SQIVND in the germline V gene (reference sequence). Some clones are missing from TCRdb's copy, which holds only in-frame ones; the method was immunoSEQ multiplex PCR. The repertoire holds tens of thousands of clones, nearly 90% seen once, with 3% to 4% in the top ten. Specimen: peripheral blood, collected on day 0 of AZD1222 vaccination. The receptor was isolated from an adult in good health. V and J are TRBV19 and TRBJ2-3; 8 bases are shared with TRBD2. The CDR3 reads CASSRTSSRTDTQYF. The DNA for the CDR3 is TGTGCCAGTAGTCGGACTAGCAGCCGCACAGATACGCAGTATTTT.